Here is one T cell receptor (beta chain) with its context. What it binds is not known. V shed 1 base and J shed 1 base, with 4 bases lying between them. The CDR3 is made up of 13 amino acids. Germline V gives CDR1 SGHTA, CDR2 FQGNSA. The data belong to a study of cytomegalovirus exposure and HLA in healthy donors. The study, taken as a whole, reports: Researchers catalogued approximately 170 TCR beta chains as cytomegalovirus-associated. The classifier reportedly diagnosed cytomegalovirus status with high specificity and sensitivity. In vitro work confirmed that three CMV-associated chains recognize CMV antigens. Whilst most TCR sequences proved rare, a subset of public TCRs occurred across many donors.

The data were produced by immunoSEQ multiplex PCR, yet TCRdb's version contains in-frame clones alone and is incomplete. Here the sample spans 150,000 or so clones, 87% being singletons. This chain uses TRBV7-2 with TRBJ1-1; D remains ambiguous. This clonotype originated in a woman between 25 and 40 years old in good health and CMV-seronegative. The sequencing input was PBMCs. CDR3 in DNA: TGTGCCAGCAGCTTAGACAGGAACACTGAAGCTTTCTTT. Its translation is CASSLDRNTEAFF.